Listed here are 13 T cell receptor beta chains from one sample, sequenced in a study of blood T cell repertoires in COVID-19. Sequenced by immunoSEQ multiplex PCR; TCRdb stores in-frame clones only, minus some. The sample yields about 110,000 clones, about four fifths seen once. The sequenced sample was peripheral blood. The receptors stem from a woman aged 65 to 85 with acute or convalescent COVID-19.

This clone was recorded only once. This chain joins TRBV5-1 and TRBJ1-1, with 12 bases aligning to TRBD1. V was pared by 4 bases and J by 1 base, with 17 bases of the junction left unmatched. Germline loops: CDR1 SGHRS, CDR2 YFSETQ. This CDR3 comprises 20 residues. CDR3 loop: CASSLGTGGGLLIRNTEAFF. The CDR3, as DNA: TGCGCCAGCAGCCTTGGGACAGGGGGCGGGTTATTAATACGGAACACTGAAGCTTTCTTT.

J is TRBJ2-7 and V is TRBV28; 7 bases are shared with TRBD2. CDR3 size: 15 residues. The V segment lost 8 bases and the J segment 0 bases; nucleotides outside the gene matches: 10. Germline CDR1 and CDR2: MDHEN and SYDVKM. As DNA, the CDR3 is TGTGCCAGCCAAAGGGGAGGGATAAGCTCCTACGAGCAGTACGTC. Translation: CASQRGGISSYEQYV.

The gene calls are TRBV5-6 and TRBJ1-2; D remains unclear. This CDR3 contains 16 residues. CDR1 is SGHDT, CDR2 YYEEEE, per germline. The V end was cut by 0 bases, the J end by 6 bases, with 18 bases between. CDR3: CASSLDFGLAQDGYTF. As DNA, the CDR3 is TGTGCCAGCAGCTTGGATTTTGGACTGGCCCAGGATGGCTACACCTTC.

The rearrangement links TRBV24-1 to TRBJ2-7, with TRBD2 as a possible D gene (6 bases). V dropped 7 bases and J dropped 6 bases, with 12 bases sitting between them. Germline V gene data show CDR1 as KGHDR and CDR2 as SFDVKD. The CDR3 has 12 amino acids. CDR3 sequence (DNA): TGTGCCACCAGGGGGGACTCCGGCGAGCAGTACTTC. This encodes CATRGDSGEQYF.

This clone was found once. This chain links TRBV6-5 with TRBJ2-2; 7 bases are a match to TRBD1. The CDR3 contains 15 residues. Germline V gene data show CDR1 as MNHEY and CDR2 as SVGAGI. Trimming took 5 bases from V and 5 from J; bases not matched to a gene: 8. DNA of the CDR3: TGTGCCAGCAGTCCACAGGGGCCAGGGACCGGGGAGCTGTTTTTT. Translating gives CASSPQGPGTGELFF.

The gene calls are TRBV18 and TRBJ2-1; D is possibly TRBD1 (6 bases). The CDR3 length is 14 residues. The V gene's germline CDR1 is KGHSH and CDR2 LQKENI. V was clipped by 4 bases and J by 8 bases, with 15 bases between them. Here the CDR3 DNA reads TGTGCCAGCTCACTACAGACCCCAGGGGATGAGCAGTTCTTC. The encoded protein is CASSLQTPGDEQFF. The full variable domain, rest sourced from reference TRBV18 and TRBJ2-1, is NAGVMQNPRHLVRRRGQEARLRCSPMKGHSHVYWYRQLPEEGLKFMVYLQKENIIDESGMPKERFSAEFPKEGPSILRIQQVVRGDSAAYFCASSLQTPGDEQFFGPGTRLTVL.

V and J are TRBV29-1 and TRBJ1-4; TRBD1 matches at 7 bases. Germline V gene data show CDR1 as SQVTM and CDR2 as ANQGSEA. Germline trimming cut 0 bases from V and 10 bases from J; bases unmatched to any gene: 14. The CDR3 consists of 16 residues. The CDR3 bases are TGCAGCGTTGAAGATAAAGCTACAGGGGTCGGGGGAAAACTGTTTTTT. It specifies CSVEDKATGVGGKLFF.

The chain has TRBV28 and TRBJ1-2, with 11 bases aligning to TRBD1. Germline V gene data show CDR1 as MDHEN and CDR2 as SYDVKM. There are 16 residues in the CDR3. Unmatched junction bases numbered 7, after V lost 3 bases and J lost 4 bases. CDR3 DNA sequence: TGTGCCAGCAGTTTTTACGGACAGGGGGCTATCTATGGCTACACCTTC. The encoded protein is CASSFYGQGAIYGYTF.

This chain links TRBV5-6 with TRBJ2-1; 13 nucleotides line up with TRBD2. V shed 2 bases, J shed 0 bases, and the junction held 8 bases outside the gene matches. The V gene's germline CDR1 is SGHDT and CDR2 YYEEEE. CDR3 length: 19 residues. DNA of the CDR3: TGTGCCAGCAGCTTTCAGGGACTAGCGGGGTCGAGCTCCTACAATGAGCAGTTCTTC. This encodes CASSFQGLAGSSSYNEQFF.

The chain links TRBV28 to TRBJ2-3, with TRBD2 matching 12 bases. This CDR3 spans 16 amino acids. In germline, CDR1 is MDHEN, CDR2 SYDVKM. V lost 6 bases and J lost 4; bases outside the gene matches: 8. The CDR3 reads CASRLALAGGADTQYF. The CDR3 nucleotides are TGTGCCAGCAGATTGGCACTAGCGGGAGGCGCAGATACGCAGTATTTT.

The chain links TRBV11-2 to TRBJ1-2; 8 nucleotides line up with TRBD1. The CDR3 spans 16 residues. Germline CDR1 SGHAT, CDR2 FQNNGV. J gave up 4 bases and V 5 bases, and 12 bases lay outside the gene matches. CDR3 in amino acids: CASSPALDRAGYGYTF. CDR3 DNA sequence: TGTGCCAGCAGCCCTGCCCTGGACAGGGCTGGCTATGGCTACACCTTC.

The chain recombines TRBV9 with TRBJ1-3; the match to TRBD1 covers 8 bases. The V gene's germline CDR1 is SGDLS and CDR2 YYNGEE. This CDR3 spans 16 amino acids. V was clipped by 0 bases and J by 0 bases; unmatched bases: 2. CDR3 in amino acids: CASSVGTGISGNTIYF. Written as DNA, the CDR3 is TGTGCCAGCAGCGTAGGGACAGGGATCTCTGGAAACACCATATATTTT.

The V call is TRBV7-3, the J call TRBJ1-5, with a tentative D call TRBD1 (6 bases). The CDR3 has 13 residues. Between the trimmed V and J ends, which lost 2 bases and 11 bases, there was a span of 13 bases. Germline-derived CDR1 and CDR2 are SGHTA and FQGTGA. CDR3 DNA: TGTGCCAGCAGCTTAGAAGAAGGACAGACCCAGCATTTT. This gives the protein CASSLEEGQTQHF.